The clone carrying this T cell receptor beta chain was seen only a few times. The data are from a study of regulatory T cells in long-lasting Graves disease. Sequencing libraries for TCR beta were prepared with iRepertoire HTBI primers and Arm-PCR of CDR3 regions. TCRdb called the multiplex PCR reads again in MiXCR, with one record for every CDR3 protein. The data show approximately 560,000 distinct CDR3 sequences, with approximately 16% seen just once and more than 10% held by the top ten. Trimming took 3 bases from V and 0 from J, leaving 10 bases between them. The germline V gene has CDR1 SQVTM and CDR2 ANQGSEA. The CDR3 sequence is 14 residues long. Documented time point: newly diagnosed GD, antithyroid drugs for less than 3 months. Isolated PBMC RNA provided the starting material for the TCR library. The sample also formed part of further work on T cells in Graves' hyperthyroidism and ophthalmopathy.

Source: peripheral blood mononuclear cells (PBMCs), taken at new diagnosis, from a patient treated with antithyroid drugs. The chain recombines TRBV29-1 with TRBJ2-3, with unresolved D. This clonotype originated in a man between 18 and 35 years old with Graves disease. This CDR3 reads CSVDPSQSTDTQYF. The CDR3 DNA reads TGCAGCGTTGACCCAAGTCAAAGCACAGATACGCAGTATTTT.